This TCR beta chain is from a study of blood T cell repertoires in COVID-19. The germline V gene encodes CDR1 SGHNT and CDR2 YYREEE (reference sequence). The CDR3 covers 14 residues. Between the trimmed V and J ends, which lost 2 bases and 6 bases, there was a span of 14 bases. In the original workflow: Amplification of reference gene primers was used by the study to estimate nucleated cell counts. TCRdb keeps only in-frame clones here, not all; method: immunoSEQ multiplex PCR. V and J calls and clone size follow that table, whereas D and trimming were derived from the DNA. The table has more than 250,000 clones, approximately 86% seen once.

What was sequenced was peripheral blood. This chain links TRBV5-4 with TRBJ1-1; D remains unclear. The sequence was collected from a human donor in a cohort sampled during active COVID-19. The CDR3 DNA follows: TGTGCCAGCAGCTTAGCAGGATTATGGGCTGAAGCTTTCTTT. Translated: CASSLAGLWAEAFF.